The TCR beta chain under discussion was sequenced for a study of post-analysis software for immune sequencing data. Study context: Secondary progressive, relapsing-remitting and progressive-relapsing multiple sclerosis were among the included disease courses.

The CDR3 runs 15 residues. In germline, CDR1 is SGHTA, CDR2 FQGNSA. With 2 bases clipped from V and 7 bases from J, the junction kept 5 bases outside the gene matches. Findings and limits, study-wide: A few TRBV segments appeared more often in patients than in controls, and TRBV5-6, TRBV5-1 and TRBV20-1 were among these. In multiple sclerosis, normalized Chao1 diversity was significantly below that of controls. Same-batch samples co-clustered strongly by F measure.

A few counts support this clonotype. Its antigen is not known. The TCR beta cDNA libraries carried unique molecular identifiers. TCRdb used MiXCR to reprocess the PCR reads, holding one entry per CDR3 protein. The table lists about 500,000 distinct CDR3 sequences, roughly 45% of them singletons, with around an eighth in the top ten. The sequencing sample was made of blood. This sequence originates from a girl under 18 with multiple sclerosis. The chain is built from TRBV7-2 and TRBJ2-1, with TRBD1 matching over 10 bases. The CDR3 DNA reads TGTGCCAGCAGCTTAAGGACAGGGGGAACTAATGAGCAGTTCTTC. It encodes CASSLRTGGTNEQFF.